This T cell receptor beta chain was obtained from a study of shared clonotypes between healthy human individuals. The table lists this clone with a few counts. Germline assignment: CDR1 SQVTM and CDR2 ANQGSEA. V was cut by 5 bases and J by 3 bases, with 5 bases left in between. The CDR3 covers 11 residues. The method was immunoSEQ multiplex PCR; TCRdb's version includes in-frame clones alone and lacks a portion of them. The data show hundreds of thousands of clones, roughly 95% seen once. The chain joins TRBV29-1 to TRBJ1-3; no definite D call. The clonotype comes from a woman aged 25 to 39 in good health. The sequenced sample consisted of naive CD4+ T cells sorted from blood. Subset reported: CD45RA+ positively selected. The CDR3 DNA is TGCAGCGTTCAAGGTGGAAACACCATATATTTT. Translation: CSVQGGNTIYF.